Listed below are T cell receptor beta chains from one sample, sequenced in a study of blood T cell repertoires in COVID-19. Repertoires were generated with immunoSEQ multiplex PCR, while TCRdb's copy carries only in-frame clones and drops some. The data show approximately 260,000 clones, around 82% seen once. Sequences were obtained from PBMCs or T cells enriched from blood (not recorded which). The receptors derive from a man over 45 who had recovered from COVID-19. The conserved cysteine and the conserved F or W are not part of the CDR3 here.

cdr3_aa: ASSPSATSYYEQY
j_call: TRBJ2-7
v_call: TRBV18

cdr3_aa: AGRDRGYEQY
j_call: TRBJ2-7
v_call: TRBV10-3

cdr3_aa: ASSPSSGRAFNEQF
j_call: TRBJ2-1
v_call: TRBV7-3

cdr3_aa: ASSPLGLAGGPLQHTDTQY
j_call: TRBJ2-3
v_call: TRBV9

cdr3_aa: ASSQGQGLTEAF
j_call: TRBJ1-1
v_call: TRBV3-1/TRBV3-2

cdr3_aa: ASSFNRDRRNYGYT
j_call: TRBJ1-2
v_call: TRBV5-6

cdr3_aa: ASSPMTSGLRGNEQF
j_call: TRBJ2-1
v_call: TRBV3-1/TRBV3-2

cdr3_aa: ASSPIHGGWDTGELF
j_call: TRBJ2-2
v_call: TRBV9

cdr3_aa: ASSFPASGGNTGELF
j_call: TRBJ2-2
v_call: TRBV7-9

cdr3_aa: ASSVEDNSPLH
j_call: TRBJ1-6
v_call: TRBV9

cdr3_aa: ASSPGNTEAF
j_call: TRBJ1-1
v_call: TRBV5-1

cdr3_aa: ASSPNHDIWGGAF
j_call: TRBJ1-1
v_call: TRBV18

cdr3_aa: SAWGVGGTYGYT
j_call: TRBJ1-2
v_call: TRBV29-1

cdr3_aa: ASSSTSSNTGELF
j_call: TRBJ2-2
v_call: TRBV6-4

cdr3_aa: ASSLVFSGDEQF
j_call: TRBJ2-1
v_call: TRBV11-3

cdr3_aa: AARGQVGEKLF
j_call: TRBJ1-4
v_call: TRBV10-3

cdr3_aa: ASKATSSYNSPLH
j_call: TRBJ1-6
v_call: TRBV19

cdr3_aa: ASSYSGGASETQY
j_call: TRBJ2-5
v_call: TRBV6-2/TRBV6-3

cdr3_aa: ASSWSVGRNNEQF
j_call: TRBJ2-1
v_call: TRBV5-1

cdr3_aa: ASSSSPGGRAASYNEQF
j_call: TRBJ2-1
v_call: TRBV5-5

cdr3_aa: AWSLTGTFSEKLF
j_call: TRBJ1-4
v_call: TRBV30

cdr3_aa: ASSPGTSGPMGYNEQF
j_call: TRBJ2-1
v_call: TRBV18

cdr3_aa: ASSSPVGLGGYEQY
j_call: TRBJ2-7
v_call: TRBV5-1

cdr3_aa: ASSSGTSWAQY
j_call: TRBJ2-3
v_call: TRBV6-5

cdr3_aa: ASSLKPGGNQPQH
j_call: TRBJ1-5
v_call: TRBV3-1/TRBV3-2

cdr3_aa: ASSLDGGQGARS
j_call: TRBJ1-2
v_call: TRBV7-2